What follows are 13 T cell receptor beta chains derived from one specimen sequenced in a study of a mutant IDH1 vaccine in newly diagnosed glioma (dated by TCRdb to about 2021). The library was made by the immunoSEQ multiplex PCR assay. Entries here come from immuneACCESS through TCRdb and include only in-frame sequences with V and J called. Some clones fail to appear in such tables; in the studies checked, an unresolved V gene covers under half of the shortfall, and the cause of the remainder is unknown. Within this sample are tens of thousands of clones, with 60% to 75% of them counted one time only. Of the sample, roughly 4.3% falls within the top ten clones. Interpreted using the paper, the time point label stands for: week 35, safety follow-up. A 20-mer mutant IDH1 peptide at 300 micrograms in Montanide made up each vaccine dose, which was injected subcutaneously together with topical imiquimod.

These receptors' targets are unknown. This sample comprised PBMCs, obtained from a glioma patient whose treatment included an IDH1 peptide vaccine. These receptors originate from a man in his forties or fifties with glioma.

This clone was seen a handful of times. The CDR3 spells CATSRDKQGRTGELFF. CDR3 DNA: TGTGCCACCAGCAGAGATAAACAGGGGCGTACCGGGGAGCTGTTTTTT. The rearrangement joins TRBV15 to TRBJ2-2, with 7 nucleotides matching TRBD1. This CDR3 is 16 amino acids long. Trimming cost V 0 bases and J 5 bases; bases outside gene matches: 6. The germline V gene has CDR1 LNHNV and CDR2 YYDKDF (reference sequence). Full variable domain (rest looked up from reference TRBV15 and TRBJ2-2): DAMVIQNPRYQVTQFGKPVTLSCSQTLNHNVMYWYQQKSSQAPKLLFHYYDKDFNNEADTPDNFQSRRPNTSFCFLDIRSPGLGDTAMYLCATSRDKQGRTGELFFGEGSRLTVL.

V gene TRBV19 combines with J gene TRBJ2-5; unclear D gene. V was trimmed by 10 bases and J by 4 bases, leaving 13 bases between them. Germline V gives CDR1 LNHDA, CDR2 SQIVND (reference sequence). This CDR3 comprises 12 residues. The CDR3 DNA reads as TGTGCCACCCGTCAATCCGGAGAGACCCAGTACTTC. Translation: CATRQSGETQYF.

The rearrangement links TRBV10-3 to TRBJ2-1; 7 nucleotides line up with TRBD1. Per the germline V gene, CDR1 is ENHRY and CDR2 is SYGVKD. After removal of 10 bases from V and 7 bases from J, the junction contained 16 bases not matched to a gene. This CDR3 is 15 amino acids long. The CDR3 is CATRDTNRGRNEQFF. Written as DNA, the CDR3 is TGTGCCACCCGTGACACAAACAGGGGTAGGAATGAGCAGTTCTTC.

This clone turned up a few times. The chain couples TRBV13 to TRBJ2-3; D not resolved. Germline V CDR1 and CDR2: PRHDT, FYEKMQ (reference sequence). The CDR3 runs 15 residues. Trimming removed 6 bases at V and 1 base at J, with 14 bases between. The chain's CDR3 is CASRSTGVGTDTQYF. DNA of the CDR3: TGTGCCAGCAGATCGACTGGGGTAGGCACAGATACGCAGTATTTT. Drawing the rest from reference TRBV13 and TRBJ2-3, the complete variable domain is AAGVIQSPRHLIKEKRETATLKCYPIPRHDTVYWYQQGPGQDPQFLISFYEKMQSDKGSIPDRFSAQQFSDYHSELNMSSLELGDSALYFCASRSTGVGTDTQYFGPGTRLTVL.

The chain uses TRBV6-5 and TRBJ1-5; D unresolved. Deletions cut 8 bases from V and 1 base from J, with 9 bases between. CDR1 is MNHEY, CDR2 SVGAGI, per germline. This CDR3 has 13 residues. The CDR3 DNA reads as TGTGCCAGCCGACTGGAGAGCAATCAGCCCCAGCATTTT. Translated: CASRLESNQPQHF.

The chain recombines TRBV6-5 with TRBJ2-7, with TRBD1 identical over 7 bases. V lost 5 bases to trimming and J lost 6 bases; unmatched junction nucleotides: 7. The CDR3 contains 13 residues. CDR1 is MNHEY and CDR2 is SVGAGI in the germline V gene. CDR3 nucleotide sequence: TGTGCCAGCAGTGAGACAGGGTTTGGCGAGCAGTACTTC. It translates to CASSETGFGEQYF.

This clone was counted a single time. The chain links TRBV27 to TRBJ2-3; tentative D call: TRBD1 (6 bases). The CDR3 is 13 amino acids. The ends were cut back, 4 bases at V and 5 bases at J, with 10 bases in the middle. Germline assignment: CDR1 MNHEY and CDR2 SMNVEV (reference sequence). The CDR3 is CASSSTGKDTQYF. The CDR3 nucleotides read TGTGCCAGCAGTTCTACAGGGAAAGATACGCAGTATTTT.

The chain carries TRBV27 and TRBJ2-7; D gene unclear. V was cut by 10 bases and J by 1 base, with 17 bases left in between. CDR1 is MNHEY and CDR2 is SMNVEV in the germline V gene (reference sequence). CDR3 length: 14 amino acids. This chain's CDR3 is CATSAETGSYEQYF. The CDR3 nucleotides are TGTGCCACCTCTGCTGAGACCGGGTCCTACGAGCAGTACTTC.

This clone has a handful of counts. The chain is built from TRBV6-6 and TRBJ1-3; 9 bases agree with TRBD1. This CDR3 comprises 16 residues. Germline V gene sequence: CDR1 MNHNY, CDR2 SVGAGI (reference sequence). The V gene end was trimmed by 5 bases and the J gene end by 2 bases; junction bases not matched to a gene: 7. CDR3 sequence: CASSALGQGAGNTIYF. CDR3 bases: TGTGCCAGCAGTGCCCTGGGACAGGGCGCTGGAAACACCATATATTTT.

The V call is TRBV6-1, the J call TRBJ2-2; D unresolved. V lost 6 bases and J 5 bases, leaving 13 bases between the germline ends. The CDR3 has 14 amino acids. The germline V gene has CDR1 MNHNS and CDR2 SASEGT. The CDR3 DNA reads as TGTGCCAGCAGGTCGTTCGAGGTTACCGGGGAGCTGTTTTTT. It is translated as CASRSFEVTGELFF.

The chain is built from TRBV6-5 and TRBJ1-5, with TRBD1 identical over 7 bases. Germline V gene lookup returns CDR1 MNHEY and CDR2 SVGAGI. After removal of 0 bases from V and 5 bases from J, the junction contained 4 bases not matched to a gene. The CDR3 has 15 residues. Here the CDR3 reads CASSYSGQGDQPQHF. CDR3 nucleotide sequence: TGTGCCAGCAGTTACTCGGGTCAGGGGGATCAGCCCCAGCATTTT.

This chain connects TRBV5-1 to TRBJ2-7, with 7 bases fitting TRBD1. V trimming: 5 bases; J trimming: 2 bases; junction bases outside the gene matches: 10. The CDR3 has 15 amino acids. Germline V gene sequence: CDR1 SGHRS, CDR2 YFSETQ. DNA of the CDR3: TGCGCCAGCAGTTTTTCCGGGACAGCTGCCTACGAGCAGTACTTC. It yields the protein CASSFSGTAAYEQYF.

The chain is built from TRBV30 and TRBJ2-1, with D perhaps matching TRBD1 (6 bases). The V gene lost 0 bases and the J gene lost 0 bases, with 15 bases spanning the gap. CDR1 is GTSNPN, CDR2 SVGIG, per germline (reference sequence). This CDR3 spans 17 amino acids. The CDR3 loop reads CAWSVPLTGPSYNEQFF. The DNA for the CDR3 is TGTGCCTGGAGTGTCCCCCTGACAGGACCCTCCTACAATGAGCAGTTCTTC.